This T cell receptor beta chain is drawn from a study of cytomegalovirus exposure and HLA in healthy donors. Background on the study: In an earlier analysis, 95 million to 130 million unique TCR beta sequences were found from about 190 million T cells. Study observations and caveats: Because they were indistinguishable, some V segments, including TRBV6-2 and TRBV6-3, were excluded. For presence/absence analyses, sequencing depth was assumed to be roughly uniform across donors.

Details on this clone: What it binds is unknown.

Germline assignment: CDR1 MRHNA and CDR2 SNTAGT. The CDR3 has 12 residues. The V gene lost 4 bases and the J gene lost 8 bases, with 9 bases spanning the gap. The PCR contained 60 Vbeta and 13 Jbeta primers. Here immunoSEQ multiplex PCR was the method, and the copy in TCRdb shows in-frame clones only, minus some. Of some 170,000 clones in the sample, just over 75% were seen once. The rearrangement joins TRBV6-4 to TRBJ2-1; a weak D match, TRBD2 (6 bases). This sequence was found in an older woman in good health and CMV-seropositive. Sequencing used PBMCs. Here the CDR3 reads CASSGDSDEQFF. The CDR3 nucleotides read TGTGCCAGCAGTGGGGACTCGGATGAGCAGTTCTTC.